Listed below are T cell receptor beta chains from one sample, sequenced in a study of T cells in tumors after PD-1 blockade. Data came from immunoSEQ multiplex PCR; TCRdb stores just in-frame clones and leaves some out. The data contain fewer than 50,000 clones, 81% of them singletons. This sample comprised PBMCs, obtained before anti-PD-1 treatment. These receptors came from a human donor with basal cell carcinoma. Both conserved end residues are part of each CDR3. D genes are given only for firm matches. A clone size is listed for some rows: how often the clone was seen (once, few, many), or a class if it is expanded.

V gene	J gene	D gene	clone size	CDR3 DNA	CDR3 protein
TRBV5-8	TRBJ1-2	TRBD1	once	TGTGCCAGCAGCCCGGGGACAGTCCGCAACTATGGCTACACCTTC	CASSPGTVRNYGYTF
TRBV13	TRBJ2-1	TRBD2	-	TGTGCCAGCAGCTTAGCTAGCGGAGCCTACAATGAGCAGTTCTTC	CASSLASGAYNEQFF
TRBV30	TRBJ1-1	TRBD1	-	TGTGCCTGGAGCGAGACAGGGGTGGAGGGTGAAGCTTTCTTT	CAWSETGVEGEAFF
TRBV6-5	TRBJ2-2	TRBD2	-	TGTGCCAGCAGGGGGACTAGTTACACCGGGGAGCTGTTTTTT	CASRGTSYTGELFF
TRBV19	TRBJ1-6	-	-	TGTGCCAGTAGTAGAACCACAAGCTCCTATAATTCACCCCTCCACTTT	CASSRTTSSYNSPLHF
TRBV5-1	TRBJ1-6	-	-	TGCGCCAGCAGCTACGGCCCGGGGCAGAATTCACCCCTCCACTTT	CASSYGPGQNSPLHF
TRBV4-1	TRBJ1-1	-	-	TGCGCCAGCAGCCTCACAGGGTTACGTGAAGCTTTCTTT	CASSLTGLREAFF
TRBV3-1/TRBV3-2	TRBJ1-4	-	-	TGTGCCAGCAGCCAAGATGGCAGTGGGGAAAAACTGTTTTTT	CASSQDGSGEKLFF
TRBV27	TRBJ2-3	-	-	TGTGCCTCTGCGGGGTTCACAGATACGCAGTATTTT	CASAGFTDTQYF
TRBV4-1	TRBJ1-2	TRBD1	-	TGCGCCAGCAGCCAAGATTTGTACAGGGGTGCTAACTATGGCTACACCTTC	CASSQDLYRGANYGYTF
TRBV6-4	TRBJ2-1	TRBD1	-	TGTGCCAGCAGCGAGGTACAGGGGGCCCCCAATGAGCAGTTCTTC	CASSEVQGAPNEQFF
TRBV6-5	TRBJ1-2	-	-	TGTGCCAGCAGTAGGACGCGCTATGGCTACACCTTC	CASSRTRYGYTF
TRBV11-3	TRBJ2-2	TRBD1	-	TGTGCCAGCAGCTTAGAGCTTTTCGGACAGGCCAATACCGGGGAGCTGTTTTTT	CASSLELFGQANTGELFF
TRBV18	TRBJ1-5	-	-	TGTGCCAGCTCCCAGGACCAGAATCAGCCCCAGCATTTT	CASSQDQNQPQHF
TRBV7-2	TRBJ2-7	TRBD2	-	TGTGCCAGCAGCTACCCGGCTAGCGGGGGAAGCTCCTACGAGCAGTACTTC	CASSYPASGGSSYEQYF
TRBV7-2	TRBJ2-5	-	-	TGTGCCAGCAGTTACGGACAGGGCGGGGGGACCCAGTACTTC	CASSYGQGGGTQYF
TRBV19	TRBJ1-5	TRBD1	-	TGTGCCAGTAGTATAGTCAGGGGGGATCAGCCCCAGCATTTT	CASSIVRGDQPQHF
TRBV4-2	TRBJ1-1	-	once	TGTGCCAGCAGCCTTATACAAATTCAGAACACTGAAGCTTTCTTT	CASSLIQIQNTEAFF
TRBV5-5	TRBJ1-6	-	-	TGTGCCAGCAGCTTGGTACAGATGCTATCACCCCTCCACTTT	CASSLVQMLSPLHF
TRBV7-9	TRBJ2-5	-	-	TGTGCCAGCAGTCCCACCCGGGACACCCCAGAGACCCAGTACTTC	CASSPTRDTPETQYF
TRBV3-1/TRBV3-2	TRBJ2-7	-	-	TGTGCCAGCAGCCAGCCCAGTAGCGGCTACGAGCAGTACTTC	CASSQPSSGYEQYF
TRBV12-3/TRBV12-4	TRBJ2-7	-	few	TGTGCCAGCAGCCCCGGGTGGGGCGAGCAGTACTTC	CASSPGWGEQYF
TRBV5-6	TRBJ2-7	TRBD1	-	TGTGCCAGCAGTGATGAGGGACAGGGCCTTAAAGAGCAGTACTTC	CASSDEGQGLKEQYF
TRBV5-1	TRBJ2-7	-	-	TGCGCCAGCAGCCCCCGGGGTCAGACGGGGACCTACGAGCAGTACTTC	CASSPRGQTGTYEQYF
TRBV6-1	TRBJ2-3	TRBD2	few	TGTGCCAGCAGTGAAGAAGGCCTAGCGGGGGCACTTGGGACGCAGTATTTT	CASSEEGLAGALGTQYF
TRBV2	TRBJ2-2	-	-	TGTGCCAGCAGTGAAATGCGGACCGGGGAGCTGTTTTTT	CASSEMRTGELFF
TRBV6-5	TRBJ2-3	-	-	TGTGCCAGCAGTCACCTGAGCGGAAATACGCAGTATTTT	CASSHLSGNTQYF
TRBV24-1	TRBJ2-1	-	once	TGTGCCACCAGTGATTTGACACCAAATGAGCAGTTCTTC	CATSDLTPNEQFF
TRBV7-8	TRBJ2-5	TRBD2	few	TGTGCCAGCAGCTTAGGGAGACTAGCGATACAAGAGACCCAGTACTTC	CASSLGRLAIQETQYF
TRBV7-9	TRBJ1-2	TRBD1	-	TGTGCCAGCAGCTTATCGGACAGGGGTAAGACCTTC	CASSLSDRGKTF
TRBV5-1	TRBJ2-7	-	once	TGCGCCAGCAGCGTGGACAGCCTGGCCTACGAGCAGTACTTC	CASSVDSLAYEQYF
TRBV5-4	TRBJ2-5	-	-	TGTGCCAGCAGCCTACCCAGGGAGGAGACCCAGTACTTC	CASSLPREETQYF
TRBV19	TRBJ2-7	TRBD1	-	TGTGCCAGTAGACCCCGGACAGGGGCATCCTACGAGCAGTACTTC	CASRPRTGASYEQYF
TRBV5-4	TRBJ2-5	-	-	TGTGCCAGCAGCTTGGTAGCTAAGCTAGAGACCCAGTACTTC	CASSLVAKLETQYF
TRBV6-4	TRBJ1-5	-	-	TGTGCCAGCAGTGACTCGGCAGGGGGCAATCAGCCCCAGCATTTT	CASSDSAGGNQPQHF
TRBV30	TRBJ2-2	TRBD2	few	TGTGCCTGGGCTGATCGGGGGGGCCTTGGCGGGGAGCTGTTTTTT	CAWADRGGLGGELFF
TRBV5-1	TRBJ1-2	TRBD1	-	TGCGCCAGCAGCCAGGGACAGGGGGTCTATGGCTACACCTTC	CASSQGQGVYGYTF
TRBV7-9	TRBJ2-7	TRBD1	-	TGTGCCAGCAGCTCAGGGGGCCGATACGAGCAGTACTTC	CASSSGGRYEQYF
TRBV30	TRBJ1-2	TRBD1	-	TGTGCCTGGAGGGTTACGGACAGGTTCTATGGCTACACCTTC	CAWRVTDRFYGYTF
TRBV5-6	TRBJ1-5	-	-	TGTGCCAGCAGCCCAGGACAGAATCGCAATCAGCCCCAGCATTTT	CASSPGQNRNQPQHF
TRBV20-1	TRBJ1-2	-	-	TGCAGTGCTAGAATAGGGGCGCAGGGCACCTTC	CSARIGAQGTF
TRBV5-4	TRBJ1-1	-	once	TGTGCCAGCAGCTTGGGACTCGAAGCTTTCTTT	CASSLGLEAFF
TRBV6-2/TRBV6-3	TRBJ2-1	-	-	TGTGCCAGCAGTCCCACCGGGACGTTCTACAATGAGCAGTTCTTC	CASSPTGTFYNEQFF
TRBV6-2/TRBV6-3	TRBJ1-1	-	once	TGTGCCAGCAGTTATATAGGAGGGGAGACTGAAGCTTTCTTT	CASSYIGGETEAFF
TRBV11-3	TRBJ2-1	TRBD2	-	TGTGCCAGCAGCCCGGGGACTAGCGGGGGGCGAAATGAGCAGTTCTTC	CASSPGTSGGRNEQFF
TRBV14	TRBJ2-3	-	-	TGTGCCAGCAGCCAGGGGCGGCTCGCCCGCACAGATACGCAGTATTTT	CASSQGRLARTDTQYF
TRBV2	TRBJ2-1	-	-	TGTGCCAGCGGCGGATTTGACTACAATGAGCAGTTCTTC	CASGGFDYNEQFF
TRBV5-1	TRBJ2-7	-	-	TGCGCCAGCAGCTTGGAAGGGGGAAAGTACGAGCAGTACTTC	CASSLEGGKYEQYF
TRBV19	TRBJ1-1	-	-	TGTGCCAGTACCCCCTGGCGGGAAAACACTGAAGCTTTCTTT	CASTPWRENTEAFF